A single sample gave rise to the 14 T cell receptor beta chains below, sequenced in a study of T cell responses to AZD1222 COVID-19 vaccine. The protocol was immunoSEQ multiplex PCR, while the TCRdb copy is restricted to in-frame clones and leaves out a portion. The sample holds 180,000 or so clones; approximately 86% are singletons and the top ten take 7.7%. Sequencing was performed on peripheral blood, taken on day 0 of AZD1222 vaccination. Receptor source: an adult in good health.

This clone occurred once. The CDR3 coding sequence is TGTGCCAGCAGCTTGGCCGGGGGGGCTCCCTACGAGCAGTACTTC. Translated, it gives CASSLAGGAPYEQYF. The V and J genes are TRBV5-4 and TRBJ2-7; 8 bases fit TRBD2. The J segment lost 2 bases and the V segment lost 0 bases, leaving 4 bases of the junction unmatched. The germline V gene encodes CDR1 SGHNT and CDR2 YYREEE (reference sequence). The CDR3 has 15 amino acids. Variable domain in full (rest from reference TRBV5-4 and TRBJ2-7): ETGVTQSPTHLIKTRGQQVTLRCSSQSGHNTVSWYQQALGQGPQFIFQYYREEENGRGNFPPRFSGLQFPNYSSELNVNALELDDSALYLCASSLAGGAPYEQYFGPGTRLTVT.

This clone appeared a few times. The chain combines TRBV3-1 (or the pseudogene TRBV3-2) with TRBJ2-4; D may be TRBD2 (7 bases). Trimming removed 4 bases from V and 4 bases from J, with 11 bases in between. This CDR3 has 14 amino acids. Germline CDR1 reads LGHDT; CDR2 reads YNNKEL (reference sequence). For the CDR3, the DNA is TGTGCCAGCAGCCGAGGGGGGGATAAAAACATTCAGTACTTC. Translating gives CASSRGGDKNIQYF.

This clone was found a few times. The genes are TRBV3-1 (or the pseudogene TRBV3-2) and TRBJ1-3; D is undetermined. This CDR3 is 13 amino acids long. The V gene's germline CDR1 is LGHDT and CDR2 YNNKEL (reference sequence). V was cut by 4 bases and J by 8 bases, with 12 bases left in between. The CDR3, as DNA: TGTGCCAGCAGCCCGGCAGGCGCATACACCATATATTTT. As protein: CASSPAGAYTIYF.

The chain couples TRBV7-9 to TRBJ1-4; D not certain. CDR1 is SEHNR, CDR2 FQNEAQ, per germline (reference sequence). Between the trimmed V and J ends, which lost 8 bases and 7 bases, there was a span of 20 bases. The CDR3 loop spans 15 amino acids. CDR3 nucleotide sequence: TGTGCCAGCGCAACCGGGATCCTTTACTCTGAAAAACTGTTTTTT. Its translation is CASATGILYSEKLFF.

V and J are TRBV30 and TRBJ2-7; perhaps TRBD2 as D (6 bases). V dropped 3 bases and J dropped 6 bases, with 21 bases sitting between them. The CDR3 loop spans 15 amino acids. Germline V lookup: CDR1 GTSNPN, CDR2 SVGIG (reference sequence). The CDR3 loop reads CAWRGRHTRGVEQYF. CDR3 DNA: TGTGCCTGGAGGGGGAGGCACACGAGGGGCGTCGAGCAGTACTTC. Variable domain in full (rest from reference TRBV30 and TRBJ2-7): SQTIHQWPATLVQPVGSPLSLECTVEGTSNPNLYWYRQAAGRGLQLLFYSVGIGQISSEVPQNLSASRPQDRQFILSSKKLLLSDSGFYLCAWRGRHTRGVEQYFGPGTRLTVT.

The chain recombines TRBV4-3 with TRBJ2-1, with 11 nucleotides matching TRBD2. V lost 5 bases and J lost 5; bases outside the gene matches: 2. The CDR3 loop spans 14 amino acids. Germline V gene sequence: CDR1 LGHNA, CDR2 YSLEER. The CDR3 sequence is CASSGLAGHNEQFF. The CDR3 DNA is TGCGCCAGCAGCGGACTAGCGGGCCACAATGAGCAGTTCTTC.

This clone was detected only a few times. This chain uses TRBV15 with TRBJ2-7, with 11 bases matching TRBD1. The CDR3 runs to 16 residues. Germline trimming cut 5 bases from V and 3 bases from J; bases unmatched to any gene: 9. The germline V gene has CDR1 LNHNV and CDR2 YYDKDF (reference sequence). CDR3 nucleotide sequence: TGTGCCACCAGCTCGCAAGGGACAGGGGGGATCTACGAGCAGTACTTC. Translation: CATSSQGTGGIYEQYF.

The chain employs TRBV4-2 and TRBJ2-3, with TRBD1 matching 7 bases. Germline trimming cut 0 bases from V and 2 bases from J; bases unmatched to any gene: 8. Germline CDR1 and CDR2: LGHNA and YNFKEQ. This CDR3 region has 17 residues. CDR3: CASSQDRGQPHTDTQYF. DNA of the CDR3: TGTGCCAGCAGCCAAGATCGGGGACAGCCTCACACAGATACGCAGTATTTT.

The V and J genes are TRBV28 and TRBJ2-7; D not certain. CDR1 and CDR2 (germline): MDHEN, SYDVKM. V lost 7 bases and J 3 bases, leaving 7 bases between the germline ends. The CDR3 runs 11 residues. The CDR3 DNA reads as TGTGCCAGCAACCGATACTACGAGCAGTACTTC. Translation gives CASNRYYEQYF.

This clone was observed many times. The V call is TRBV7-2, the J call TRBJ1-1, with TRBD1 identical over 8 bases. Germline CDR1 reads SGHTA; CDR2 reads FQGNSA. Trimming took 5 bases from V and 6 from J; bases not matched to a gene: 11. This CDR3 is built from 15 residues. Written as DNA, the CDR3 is TGTGCCAGCAGCCCCCGACAGGGGCGGGGACCTGAAGCTTTCTTT. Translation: CASSPRQGRGPEAFF.

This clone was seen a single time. CDR3 residues: CASSPLGVSSYNEQFF. CDR3 DNA sequence: TGTGCCAGCAGTCCCCTGGGGGTCTCCTCCTACAATGAGCAGTTCTTC. The chain is built from TRBV6-6 and TRBJ2-1, with D perhaps matching TRBD1 or TRBD2 (5 bases each). V was shortened by 5 bases and J by 0 bases, with 14 bases between the two germline ends. The CDR3 extends over 16 amino acids. Germline CDR1 is MNHNY and CDR2 is SVGAGI (reference sequence).

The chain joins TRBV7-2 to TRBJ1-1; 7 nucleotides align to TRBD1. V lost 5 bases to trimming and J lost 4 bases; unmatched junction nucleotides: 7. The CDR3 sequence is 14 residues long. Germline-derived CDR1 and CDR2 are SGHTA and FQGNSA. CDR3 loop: CASSPTPGGTEAFF. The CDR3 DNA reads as TGTGCCAGCAGCCCAACGCCAGGGGGCACTGAAGCTTTCTTT.

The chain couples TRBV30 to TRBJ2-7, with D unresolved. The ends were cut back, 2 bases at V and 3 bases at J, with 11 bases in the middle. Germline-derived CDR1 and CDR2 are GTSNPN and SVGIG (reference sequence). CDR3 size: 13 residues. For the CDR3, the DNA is TGTGCCTGGAGTACCCCCCCGGGCTACGAGCAGTACTTC. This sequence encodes CAWSTPPGYEQYF.

CDR3: CASSPHGADTQYF. In DNA form, the CDR3 reads TGTGCCAGCAGTCCCCATGGAGCAGATACGCAGTATTTT. The chain has TRBV27 and TRBJ2-3, with no clear D. Germline CDR1 and CDR2: MNHEY and SMNVEV (reference sequence). Between the trimmed V and J ends, which lost 5 bases and 4 bases, there was a span of 10 bases. This CDR3 spans 13 amino acids.